This T cell receptor beta chain was obtained from a study of read filtering for tumor transcriptome and immune sequencing. Study-level findings and limits: Even smaller IR-seq throughput identified most shared clonotypes. Without single-read clonotypes, shared clonotype proportions correlated more between IR-seq and RNA-seq.

The ends were cut back, 7 bases at V and 5 bases at J, with 14 bases in the middle. The CDR3 loop spans 13 amino acids. Remarks on this clonotype: Its specificity is unknown. This could be a read error, since a much larger clone is one nucleotide away.

At the time of active disease, bone marrow was collected from every patient. From about 400 ng of RNA, a library with molecular barcoded alpha/delta and beta/gamma adaptors was made. TCRdb recomputed calls from the reads with MiXCR, one row per CDR3 protein. Found here are about 46,000 distinct CDR3 sequences, 15% to 20% of them singletons; the top ten hold around two fifths. Sequencing used a population of CD138-negative cells sorted from bone marrow. The V call is TRBV12-3 or TRBV12-4, the J call TRBJ2-5; D may be TRBD1 (6 bases). The receptor comes from a donor at least 40 years old with multiple myeloma. The CDR3 sequence: CASTPGVGETQYF. CDR3 bases: TGTGCCAGCACACCAGGGGTTGGCGAGACCCAGTACTTC.